This is a list of T cell receptor beta chains from one sample in a study of blood T cell repertoires in COVID-19. TCRdb's copy holds only in-frame clones and misses some; the assay was immunoSEQ multiplex PCR. The table includes some 48,000 clones, approximately 83% detected once. The sequenced sample was peripheral blood. Every receptor here comes from a woman at least 80 years old with acute or convalescent COVID-19. CDR3s include the opening cysteine and the closing phenylalanine or tryptophan. The order of the fields is clone size, D gene, J gene, V gene, CDR3 protein, CDR3 DNA. The D gene is left open where the match is weak. Rows give clone size only sometimes, using once, few, many, or a class for an expanded clone.

NA | NA | TRBJ2-2 | TRBV11-3 | CASSPDTPGELFF | TGTGCCAGCAGCCCGGACACCCCCGGGGAGCTGTTTTTT
NA | NA | TRBJ1-5 | TRBV21-1 | CARPGDSNQPQHF | TGTGCCAGACCCGGGGATAGCAATCAGCCCCAGCATTTT
once | NA | TRBJ2-3 | TRBV11-1 | CASSSTVTQYF | TGTGCCAGCAGCTCGACAGTTACGCAGTATTTT
NA | NA | TRBJ1-3 | TRBV18 | CASSPDQGRLAGNTIYF | TGTGCCAGCTCACCAGACCAGGGTCGGCTTGCTGGAAACACCATATATTTT
NA | NA | TRBJ1-4 | TRBV5-1 | CASSFDTTNEKLFF | TGCGCCAGCAGCTTTGACACAACTAATGAAAAACTGTTTTTT
NA | TRBD1 | TRBJ1-2 | TRBV9 | CASSPGQGPSYGYTF | TGTGCCAGCAGCCCAGGACAGGGACCCTCCTATGGCTACACCTTC
NA | TRBD2 | TRBJ2-3 | TRBV7-9 | CASSFGTSGTDTQYF | TGTGCCAGCAGCTTTGGGACTAGCGGAACAGATACGCAGTATTTT
few | TRBD1 | TRBJ1-2 | TRBV2 | CASSTGTGGGNYGYTF | TGTGCCAGCAGCACCGGGACAGGGGGAGGAAACTATGGCTACACCTTC
NA | NA | TRBJ1-5 | TRBV3-1/TRBV3-2 | CASSQSNSNQPQHF | TGTGCCAGCAGCCAATCTAATAGCAATCAGCCCCAGCATTTT
NA | NA | TRBJ1-1 | TRBV25-1 | CASSFGNLNTEAFF | TGTGCCAGCAGTTTCGGGAATCTGAACACTGAAGCTTTCTTT
NA | NA | TRBJ1-3 | TRBV18 | CASSPGPPSPGNTIYF | TGTGCCAGCTCACCGGGCCCCCCCTCGCCTGGAAACACCATATATTTT
NA | NA | TRBJ2-7 | TRBV5-1 | CASSLGGMTASYEQYF | TGCGCCAGCAGCTTGGGGGGTATGACAGCTTCCTACGAGCAGTACTTC
NA | NA | TRBJ2-7 | TRBV6-1 | CASSDPLWGTGHEQYF | TGTGCCAGCAGTGACCCTCTTTGGGGTACAGGTCACGAGCAGTACTTC
NA | NA | TRBJ1-5 | TRBV6-1 | CASSEGVIRNQPQHF | TGTGCCAGCAGTGAAGGGGTCATCAGGAATCAGCCCCAGCATTTT
NA | TRBD1 | TRBJ1-4 | TRBV19 | CASSSMDRGPGGLFF | TGTGCCAGTAGTTCGATGGACAGGGGGCCTGGCGGACTGTTTTTT
once | NA | TRBJ2-3 | TRBV6-1 | CASSENADTQYF | TGTGCCAGCAGTGAAAATGCGGATACGCAGTATTTT
NA | NA | TRBJ1-2 | TRBV5-8 | CASSFRNSYGYTF | TGTGCCAGCAGCTTCCGTAACAGTTATGGCTACACCTTC
NA | TRBD1 | TRBJ2-7 | TRBV7-2 | CASSRTGGYEQYF | TGTGCCAGCAGTAGAACAGGGGGGTACGAGCAGTACTTC
once | TRBD1 | TRBJ2-7 | TRBV5-1 | CASSERQGAGYEQYF | TGCGCCAGCAGCGAAAGACAGGGGGCGGGCTACGAGCAGTACTTC
NA | NA | TRBJ2-5 | TRBV18 | CASSAPTGRDGQETQYF | TGTGCCAGCTCAGCCCCCACAGGGAGGGACGGACAAGAGACCCAGTACTTC
NA | NA | TRBJ1-1 | TRBV5-5 | CASSFIRGMAEAFF | TGTGCCAGCAGCTTTATACGAGGGATGGCTGAAGCTTTCTTT
NA | NA | TRBJ1-2 | TRBV25-1 | CASIRLGRTNYGYTF | TGTGCCAGCATCCGTTTGGGGCGCACTAACTATGGCTACACCTTC
few | NA | TRBJ1-1 | TRBV5-6 | CASSLGVEGNTEAFF | TGTGCCAGCAGCTTGGGGGTAGAGGGGAACACTGAAGCTTTCTTT
NA | NA | TRBJ2-3 | TRBV4-1 | CASSQAGLQIDTQYF | TGCGCCAGCAGCCAAGCTGGACTTCAGATAGATACGCAGTATTTT
NA | NA | TRBJ1-6 | TRBV5-1 | CASSLVGGDSPLHF | TGCGCCAGCAGCTTGGTAGGGGGGGATTCACCCCTCCACTTT
NA | NA | TRBJ1-5 | TRBV19 | CASKPLTGSSNQPQHF | TGTGCCAGCAAACCCCTTACAGGATCTAGCAATCAGCCCCAGCATTTT
NA | TRBD2 | TRBJ2-5 | TRBV7-2 | CASKPGGPVETQYF | TGTGCCAGCAAGCCGGGGGGGCCGGTTGAGACCCAGTACTTC
NA | TRBD1 | TRBJ1-1 | TRBV6-5 | CASSSGTGLRTEAFF | TGTGCCAGCAGTTCCGGGACAGGGTTGCGCACTGAAGCTTTCTTT
NA | NA | TRBJ1-1 | TRBV7-2 | CASSLTGLAEAFF | TGTGCCAGCAGCTTAACAGGGCTAGCTGAAGCTTTCTTT
NA | TRBD1 | TRBJ1-1 | TRBV11-2 | CASSLEGQGEAFF | TGTGCCAGCAGCTTAGAGGGACAGGGTGAAGCTTTCTTT
NA | TRBD2 | TRBJ2-5 | TRBV27 | CASSARLAGVETQYF | TGTGCCAGCAGTGCCAGACTAGCGGGGGTGGAGACCCAGTACTTC
NA | NA | TRBJ2-3 | TRBV7-2 | CASSFGGASTDTQYF | TGTGCCAGCAGTTTTGGCGGGGCTAGCACAGATACGCAGTATTTT
NA | NA | TRBJ1-4 | TRBV3-1/TRBV3-2 | CASSQLQTTNEKLFF | TGTGCCAGCAGCCAATTACAGACAACTAATGAAAAACTGTTTTTT
NA | NA | TRBJ2-3 | TRBV30 | CAWSVLGDTQYF | TGTGCCTGGAGTGTACTCGGAGATACGCAGTATTTT
NA | TRBD1 | TRBJ1-2 | TRBV4-1 | CASSQEWTGGIYGYTF | TGCGCCAGCAGCCAGGAATGGACAGGGGGCATCTATGGCTACACCTTC
NA | NA | TRBJ2-4 | TRBV12-3/TRBV12-4 | CASSLVTENIQYF | TGTGCCAGCAGTTTAGTCACAGAAAACATTCAGTACTTC
NA | NA | TRBJ1-6 | TRBV6-5 | CASSPSGLGSPLHF | TGTGCCAGCAGCCCCAGTGGACTGGGATCACCCCTCCACTTT
few | TRBD1 | TRBJ2-7 | TRBV19 | CASSIQGAKGEQYF | TGTGCCAGTAGTATACAGGGGGCGAAAGGCGAGCAGTACTTC
NA | NA | TRBJ2-3 | TRBV9 | CASSAGGPRTDTQYF | TGTGCCAGCAGCGCCGGGGGGCCTCGGACAGATACGCAGTATTTT
NA | NA | TRBJ1-6 | TRBV6-5 | CASSQTSYNSPLHF | TGTGCCAGCAGCCAAACATCCTATAATTCACCCCTCCACTTT
NA | TRBD1 | TRBJ1-3 | TRBV11-2 | CASSFPGTGGNTIYF | TGTGCCAGCAGCTTCCCCGGGACAGGGGGAAACACCATATATTTT
NA | NA | TRBJ1-1 | TRBV27 | CASSLSPVSGTEAFF | TGTGCCAGCAGTTTATCGCCGGTCTCGGGCACTGAAGCTTTCTTT
few | NA | TRBJ2-3 | TRBV10-1 | CASSPRVWGTDTQYF | TGCGCCAGCAGCCCCAGGGTATGGGGCACAGATACGCAGTATTTT
NA | NA | TRBJ1-6 | TRBV3-1/TRBV3-2 | CASSQVPGQLNSPLHF | TGTGCCAGCAGCCAAGTCCCGGGACAACTGAATTCACCCCTCCACTTT
NA | TRBD1 | TRBJ1-2 | TRBV6-5 | CASRTDRGGYTF | TGTGCCAGCAGGACCGACAGGGGTGGCTACACCTTC
NA | TRBD1 | TRBJ2-2 | TRBV10-3 | CAISDRGNTGELFF | TGTGCCATCAGCGACAGGGGGAACACCGGGGAGCTGTTTTTT
NA | NA | TRBJ1-3 | TRBV3-1/TRBV3-2 | CASSQGGGSGNTIYF | TGTGCCAGCAGCCAAGGAGGAGGCTCTGGAAACACCATATATTTT
NA | TRBD1 | TRBJ2-1 | TRBV18 | CASSPSGQGESSYNEQFF | TGTGCCAGCTCACCCTCGGGACAGGGGGAAAGCTCCTACAATGAGCAGTTCTTC
NA | TRBD1 | TRBJ1-2 | TRBV19 | CASTNIEVGTGVGYTF | TGTGCCAGTACTAATATCGAAGTGGGGACAGGGGTCGGCTACACCTTC
NA | TRBD1 | TRBJ1-2 | TRBV6-6 | CASSYPSRQGGYGYTF | TGTGCCAGCAGTTACCCCTCCCGACAGGGTGGCTATGGCTACACCTTC
NA | NA | TRBJ1-1 | TRBV6-4 | CASSDLFNLQDMATEAFF | TGTGCCAGCAGTGACCTCTTCAACCTACAGGACATGGCCACTGAAGCTTTCTTT
NA | NA | TRBJ1-5 | TRBV19 | CASATGQPQHF | TGTGCCAGTGCAACGGGTCAGCCCCAGCATTTT
once | TRBD1 | TRBJ1-1 | TRBV5-4 | CASSTTGLNTEAFF | TGTGCCAGCAGCACGACAGGGTTGAACACTGAAGCTTTCTTT
NA | NA | TRBJ1-1 | TRBV12-3/TRBV12-4 | CASSSDQTGGAFF | TGTGCCAGCAGCTCTGATCAGACCGGGGGAGCTTTCTTT
NA | NA | TRBJ1-1 | TRBV3-1/TRBV3-2 | CASSQGGRRTEAFF | TGTGCCAGCAGCCAAGGAGGGAGGAGAACTGAAGCTTTCTTT
NA | NA | TRBJ2-3 | TRBV19 | CASSSGAPDTQYF | TGTGCCAGTAGTAGCGGGGCGCCAGATACGCAGTATTTT
once | TRBD2 | TRBJ2-2 | TRBV6-5 | CASRGGNTGELFF | TGTGCCAGTCGGGGGGGGAACACCGGGGAGCTGTTTTTT